This TCR beta chain was sequenced for a study of cytomegalovirus exposure and HLA in healthy donors. Broader study findings: Association of a missense DCLRE1C variant with TCR beta V- and J-gene trimming was reported in a later analysis. Later findings reportedly placed an Asian-associated ancestry cluster below the 666-donor mean for N-insertions. Follow-up analysis found HLA locus-dependent TCR association rates, highest for DRB1 and lowest for HLA-C. CMV serostatus was the only recorded immune exposure for donors.

The PCR used 60 Vbeta and 13 Jbeta primers. The assay was immunoSEQ multiplex PCR, and TCRdb's table has in-frame clones only and misses some. Found here are about 170,000 clones, approximately 70% of them singletons; the top ten hold 5.4%. The V gene lost 0 bases and the J gene lost 8 bases, with 16 bases spanning the gap. The CDR3 is made up of 15 amino acids. Germline V gene data show CDR1 as SGHRS and CDR2 as YFSETQ. Remarks on this clone: Its specificity is unknown.

The V gene is TRBV5-1, the J gene TRBJ2-3; TRBD2 might be the D (6 bases). Sequences were obtained from PBMCs. The sequence derives from a woman under 30 in good health and CMV-seropositive. The CDR3 coding sequence is TGCGCCAGCAGCTTGGAGGGACTCGCCCCCGGTACGCAGTATTTT. Protein sequence: CASSLEGLAPGTQYF.